This paragraph reports one TCR beta chain. In germline, CDR1 is MDHEN, CDR2 SYDVKM. This CDR3 region has 15 residues. Trimming cost V 4 bases and J 3 bases, with 15 bases left between them. The data were obtained in a study of blood T cell repertoires in COVID-19. The method was immunoSEQ multiplex PCR; TCRdb's version includes in-frame clones alone and lacks a portion of them. Altogether 250,000 to 350,000 clones are present, 92% being singletons, with the ten largest covering about 18%. Material for sequencing was PBMCs or T cells enriched from blood (not recorded which). The clonotype comes from a woman in her 30s who had recovered from COVID-19. V and J are TRBV28 and TRBJ1-2; D remains ambiguous. CDR3 in amino acids: CASSSDKNFDYGYTF. CDR3 in DNA: TGTGCCAGCAGTTCTGACAAAAACTTCGACTATGGCTACACCTTC.